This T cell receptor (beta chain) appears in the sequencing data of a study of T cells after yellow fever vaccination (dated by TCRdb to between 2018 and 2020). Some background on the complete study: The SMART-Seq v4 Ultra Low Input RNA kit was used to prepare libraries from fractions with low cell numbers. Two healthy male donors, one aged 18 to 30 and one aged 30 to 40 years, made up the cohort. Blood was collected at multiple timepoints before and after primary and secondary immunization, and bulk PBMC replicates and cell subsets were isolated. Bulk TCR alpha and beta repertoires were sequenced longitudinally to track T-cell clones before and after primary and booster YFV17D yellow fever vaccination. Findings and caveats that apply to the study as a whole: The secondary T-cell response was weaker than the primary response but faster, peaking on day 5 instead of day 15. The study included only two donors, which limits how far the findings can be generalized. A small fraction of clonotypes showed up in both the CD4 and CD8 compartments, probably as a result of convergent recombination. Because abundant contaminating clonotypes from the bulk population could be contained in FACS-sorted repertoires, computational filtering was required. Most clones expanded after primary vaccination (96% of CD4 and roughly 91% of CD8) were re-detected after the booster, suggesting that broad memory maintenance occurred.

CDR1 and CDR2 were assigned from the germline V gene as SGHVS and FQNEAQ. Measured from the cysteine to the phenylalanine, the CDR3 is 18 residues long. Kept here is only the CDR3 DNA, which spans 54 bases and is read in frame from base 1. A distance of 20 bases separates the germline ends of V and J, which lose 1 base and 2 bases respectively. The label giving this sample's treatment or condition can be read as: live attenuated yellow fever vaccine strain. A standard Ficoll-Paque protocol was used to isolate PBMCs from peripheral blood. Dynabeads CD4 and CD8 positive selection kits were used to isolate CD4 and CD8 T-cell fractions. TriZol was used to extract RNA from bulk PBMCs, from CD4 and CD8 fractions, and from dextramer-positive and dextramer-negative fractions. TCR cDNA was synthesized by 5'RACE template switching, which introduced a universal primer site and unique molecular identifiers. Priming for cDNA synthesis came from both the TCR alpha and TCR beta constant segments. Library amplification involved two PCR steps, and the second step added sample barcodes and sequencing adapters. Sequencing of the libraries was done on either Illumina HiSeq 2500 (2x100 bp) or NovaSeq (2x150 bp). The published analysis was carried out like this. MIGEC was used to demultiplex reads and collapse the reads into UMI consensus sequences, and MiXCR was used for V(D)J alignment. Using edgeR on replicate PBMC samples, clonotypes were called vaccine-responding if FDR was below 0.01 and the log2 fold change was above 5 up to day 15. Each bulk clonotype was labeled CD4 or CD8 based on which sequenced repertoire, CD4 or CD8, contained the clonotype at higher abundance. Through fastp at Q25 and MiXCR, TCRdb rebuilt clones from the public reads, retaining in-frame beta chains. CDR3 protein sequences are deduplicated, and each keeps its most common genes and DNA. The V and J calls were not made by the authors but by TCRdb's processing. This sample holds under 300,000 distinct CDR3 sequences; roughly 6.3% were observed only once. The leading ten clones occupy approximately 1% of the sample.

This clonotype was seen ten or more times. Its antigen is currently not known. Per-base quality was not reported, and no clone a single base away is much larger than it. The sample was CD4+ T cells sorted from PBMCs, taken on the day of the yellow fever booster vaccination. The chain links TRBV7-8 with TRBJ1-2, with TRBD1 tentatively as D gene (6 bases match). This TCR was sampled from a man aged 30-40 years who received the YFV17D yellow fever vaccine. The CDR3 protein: CASSLEYTGSHMNYGYTF. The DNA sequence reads TGTGCCAGCAGCTTAGAATATACAGGGAGCCACATGAACTATGGCTACACCTTC. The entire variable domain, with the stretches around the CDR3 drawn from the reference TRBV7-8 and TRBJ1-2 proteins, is GAGVSQSPRYKVAKRGQDVALRCDPISGHVSLFWYQQALGQGPEFLTYFQNEAQLDKSGLPSDRFFAERPEGSVSTLKIQRTQQEDSAVYLCASSLEYTGSHMNYGYTFGSGTRLTVV.